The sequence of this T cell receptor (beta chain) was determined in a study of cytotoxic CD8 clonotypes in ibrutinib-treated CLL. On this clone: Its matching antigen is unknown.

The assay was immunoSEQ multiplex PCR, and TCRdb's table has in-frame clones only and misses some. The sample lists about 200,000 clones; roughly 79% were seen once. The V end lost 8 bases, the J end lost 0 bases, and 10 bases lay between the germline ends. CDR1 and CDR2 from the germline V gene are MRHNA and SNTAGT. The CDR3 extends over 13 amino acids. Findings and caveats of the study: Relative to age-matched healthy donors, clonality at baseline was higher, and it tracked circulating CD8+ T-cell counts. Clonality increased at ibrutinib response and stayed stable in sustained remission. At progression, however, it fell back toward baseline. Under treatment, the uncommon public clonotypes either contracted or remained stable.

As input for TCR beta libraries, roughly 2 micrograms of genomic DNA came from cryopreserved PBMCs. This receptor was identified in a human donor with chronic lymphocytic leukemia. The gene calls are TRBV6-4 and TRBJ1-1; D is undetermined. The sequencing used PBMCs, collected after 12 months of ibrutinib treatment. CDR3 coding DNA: TGTGCCAGCGGGCAGGATATGAACACTGAAGCTTTCTTT. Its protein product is CASGQDMNTEAFF.